Each of the 20 T cell receptor beta chains below was sequenced from the same sample in a study of tissue T cells after allogeneic stem cell transplantation. Assay used: immunoSEQ multiplex PCR; TCRdb lists only in-frame clones, some missing. The sample records approximately 2,300 clones, roughly 61% being singletons. Sample time point: mouse harvest day 7 after allogeneic transplant. Mouse grafts combined 10^7 T-cell-depleted bone marrow cells with 10^6 splenic CD5+ T cells. Sequenced material: spleen. These receptors all stem from a female BALB/c mouse given C57BL/6 T cells with graft-versus-host disease after an allogeneic hematopoietic cell transplant.

A few counts support this clone. Any gene name here is a mouse gene name. The read gets to within 1 residue of the CDR3 end, and the germline J gene fills in the rest. V gene TRBV24 combines with J gene TRBJ2-7; 7 bases are a match to TRBD1. V lost 5 bases to trimming and J lost 7 bases; unmatched junction nucleotides: 5. This CDR3 has 12 amino acids. Per the germline V gene, CDR1 is KGHTA and CDR2 is FRNEEI. The DNA read from the CDR3 is TGTGCCAGCAGTTTTCGACAGGGAGAACAGTAC. This encodes CASSFRQGEQY. In full, the CDR3 reads CASSFRQGEQYF.

About this clone itself: Genes here carry mouse names. The CDR3 extends 1 residue past the end of the read, so its final part is completed from the germline J gene. This chain links TRBV26 with TRBJ2-1; D is unclear. Per the germline V gene, CDR1 is KGHPV and CDR2 is FQNQEV (reference sequence). The V gene lost 0 bases and the J gene lost 0 bases, with 6 bases spanning the gap. The CDR3 has 15 amino acids. Incomplete CDR3 DNA: TGTGCCAGCAGTCTGTCGGGAAATAACTATGCTGAGCAGTTC. Translated, it gives CASSLSGNNYAEQF. The full CDR3 sequence reads CASSLSGNNYAEQFF.

A word on this clone: Germline and genes here are mouse. With the read ending 1 residue before the CDR3 end, the germline J gene is used to fill in that end. The V and J genes are TRBV26 and TRBJ2-7; TRBD2 matches at 7 bases. Germline V gene sequence: CDR1 KGHPV, CDR2 FQNQEV (reference sequence). V lost 6 bases to trimming and J lost 0 bases; unmatched junction nucleotides: 8. The CDR3 sequence is 15 residues long. This chain's CDR3 is CASSRWGTSSYEQYF. CDR3 DNA (partial): TGTGCCAGCAGCCGCTGGGGGACGAGCTCCTATGAACAGTAC.

Of note for this clone: All gene names here are mouse names. The observed sequence ends 1 residue before the CDR3 terminus, with the missing tail filled in from the germline J gene. The chain employs TRBV29 and TRBJ2-2, with no clear D. Germline CDR1 and CDR2: MSHET and SYDVDS. The CDR3 is made up of 15 amino acids. V was cut by 2 bases and J by 0 bases, with 7 bases left in between. CDR3 bases read: TGTGCTAGCAGTTTAAGGTCAGCAAACACCGGGCAGCTCTAC. Protein product: CASSLRSANTGQLY. The CDR3 in full is CASSLRSANTGQLYF.

In its sample, this clone was seen once. These gene names are mouse names. The sequenced fragment ends 1 residue before the CDR3 boundary, so the rest is inferred from the germline J gene. The chain combines TRBV23 with TRBJ2-4; no DNA check was done on the table's D call, TRBD2. The CDR3 spans 13 residues. The germline gives CDR1 KGHTA, CDR2 FQNQQP. The CDR3 is CSSRTGGQNTLYF. The sequenced CDR3 bases are TGCTCCAGCAGGACTGGGGGTCAAAACACCTTGTAC.

This clone was recorded once. Germline and genes: mouse. The CDR3 is cut off 1 residue early in the read; its end comes from the germline J gene. Other DNA sequences in this sample translate to the same CDR3. V gene TRBV29 combines with J gene TRBJ1-2, with D possibly being TRBD1 (5 bases). This CDR3 spans 13 amino acids. Trimming pared 6 bases from V and 0 bases from J, leaving 8 bases between. Germline CDR1 MSHET, CDR2 SYDVDS. This CDR3 is CASRGPANSDYTF. CDR3 bases read: TGTGCTAGCAGGGGACCGGCAAACTCCGACTACACC.

Comment on this clone: The gene symbols are mouse symbols. The read finishes 1 residue shy of the CDR3 end, and the germline J gene is used to complete it. The chain has TRBV13-2 and TRBJ2-4; the match to TRBD2 covers 9 bases. Trimming took 0 bases from V and 1 from J; bases not matched to a gene: 9. Germline V gives CDR1 NNHNN, CDR2 SYGAGS (reference sequence). This CDR3 has 18 amino acids. Incomplete CDR3 DNA: TGTGCCAGCGGTGATGCGTGGGGGGGCGAGTGGGGTCAAAACACCTTGTAC. This gives the protein CASGDAWGGEWGQNTLY. The full-length CDR3 reads as CASGDAWGGEWGQNTLYF.

A remark on this clone: Each gene name is a mouse one. The read ends 1 residue shy of where the CDR3 ends; the end is completed using the germline J gene. The chain links TRBV2 to TRBJ1-2; D gene uncertain. Looked up from germline, CDR1 is LGHNA and CDR2 is YSYQKL. The CDR3 extends over 14 amino acids. V lost 0 bases and J lost 0, with 5 bases in between. Partial CDR3 DNA: TGTGCCAGCAGCCAAGACAGTGCAAACTCCGACTACACC. Encoded protein: CASSQDSANSDYT. In full, the CDR3 reads CASSQDSANSDYTF.

Notes on this clone: The genes are named according to mouse. The read ends 1 residue before the CDR3 terminus; that terminus is restored from the germline J gene. The genes are TRBV13-2 and TRBJ1-6; a possible D gene is TRBD1 (5 bases). TRBJ1-6 is designated an ORF whose function remains uncertain. Germline V CDR1 and CDR2: NNHNN, SYGAGS (reference sequence). Trimming shortened V by 7 bases and J by 0 bases, and 11 bases separated the two germline ends. This CDR3 region has 15 residues. The CDR3 DNA, read in part, is TGTGCCAGCTCTCCAGGGTTTTCCTATAATTCGCCCCTCTAC. This codes for CASSPGFSYNSPLY. The whole CDR3 protein is CASSPGFSYNSPLYF.

This clone showed up just once. Gene and germline names: mouse. The read ends 1 residue early relative to the CDR3; the germline J gene fills the gap. The chain has TRBV13-1 and TRBJ1-2, with TRBD1 as a possible D gene (5 bases). Trimming took off 0 bases at V and 4 bases at J, with 13 bases between the two ends. The CDR3 sequence is 15 residues long. Germline lookup yields CDR1 NSHNY and CDR2 SYGAGN. The CDR3 sequence is CASSDGGERSSDYTF. The covered CDR3 bases are TGTGCCAGCAGTGATGGGGGGGAGAGGAGCTCCGACTACACC.

A word on this clone: Germline and genes: mouse. The read ends 1 residue before the CDR3 terminus; that terminus is restored from the germline J gene. V gene TRBV15 combines with J gene TRBJ2-3; D may correspond to TRBD1 or TRBD2 (5 bases each). CDR3 length: 15 amino acids. CDR1 and CDR2 (germline): SGHND, FRSKSL. Trimming removed 4 bases at V and 0 bases at J, with 11 bases between. CDR3 sequence: CASSYWGLSAETLYF. The sequenced CDR3 bases are TGTGCCAGCAGTTATTGGGGCCTTAGTGCAGAAACGCTGTAT.

This clone was counted only a few times. The gene symbols are mouse symbols. The read is 1 residue too short to cover the CDR3 end, so that end is filled in from the germline J gene. The chain carries TRBV5 and TRBJ2-7, with D hard to call. Trimming took off 2 bases at V and 2 bases at J, with 7 bases between the two ends. Germline V gene lookup returns CDR1 LGHNA and CDR2 YNLKQL (reference sequence). The CDR3 length is 13 residues. The CDR3 here is CASSQSGTYEQYF. CDR3 DNA, as far as it was read: TGTGCCAGCAGCCAATCGGGGACCTATGAACAGTAC.

This clone was counted between two and nine times. Gene names are the mouse ones. CDR3 protein: CASSWDSLLKEQYF. CDR3 bases read: TGTGCCAGCAGCTGGGACTCCCTATTGAAAGAACAGTAC. The chain uses TRBV3 and TRBJ2-7; TRBD2 is a possible D gene (6 bases). The read terminates 1 residue before the CDR3 end, so the remaining end is supplied by the germline J gene. Germline loops: CDR1 SNHLY, CDR2 FYNGKV (reference sequence). Trimming took 4 bases from V and 7 from J, leaving 17 bases between them. The CDR3 spans 14 residues.

Comments on this clone: The germline and genes are mouse ones. The CDR3 end falls 1 residue outside the read, so it is completed with the germline J gene. V is TRBV2 and J is TRBJ1-1; D perhaps matches TRBD1 (6 bases). With 2 bases removed from V and 1 base from J, the gap between germline ends came to 11 bases. Germline CDR1 reads LGHNA; CDR2 reads YSYQKL. The CDR3 extends over 15 amino acids. The part of the CDR3 DNA that was read is TGTGCCAGCAGCCAACCGGGACAAAGAAACACAGAAGTCTTC. It specifies CASSQPGQRNTEVF. The whole CDR3 sequence is CASSQPGQRNTEVFF.

Worth noting for this clone: Gene names and germline refer to mouse. Coverage ceases 1 residue before the CDR3 finishes, and the germline J gene fills in the end. The chain recombines TRBV16 with TRBJ1-1, with 8 bases identical to TRBD1. J lost 4 bases, V lost 0 bases, and 1 base had no gene match. The CDR3 consists of 14 residues. Germline lookup yields CDR1 SGHSA and CDR2 FRNQAP. The CDR3 here is CASSLDTGGTEVFF. CDR3 bases read: TGTGCAAGCAGCTTAGATACAGGGGGCACAGAAGTCTTC.

Note on this clone: Mouse gene names and germline throughout. The read halts 1 residue ahead of the CDR3 end, with the missing end drawn from the germline J gene. The V call is TRBV24, the J call TRBJ1-3; TRBD1 might be the D (6 bases). From germline, CDR1 is KGHTA and CDR2 FRNEEI. CDR3 length: 16 amino acids. V was clipped by 1 base and J by 0 bases, with 10 bases between them. The chain's CDR3 is CASSLSGGYSGNTLYF. The part of the CDR3 DNA that was read is TGTGCCAGCAGTCTGTCCGGGGGCTATTCTGGAAATACGCTCTAT.

With respect to this clone: Genes and germline are mouse. The CDR3 is cut off 1 residue early in the read; its end comes from the germline J gene. This chain uses TRBV13-2 with TRBJ2-7; 9 nucleotides line up with TRBD2. This CDR3 region has 13 residues. J lost 5 bases, V lost 2 bases, and 2 bases had no gene match. Looked up from germline, CDR1 is NNHNN and CDR2 is SYGAGS (reference sequence). The CDR3 sequence: CASGDRDWDEQYF. The part of the CDR3 DNA that was read is TGTGCCAGCGGTGACCGGGACTGGGATGAACAGTAC.

The sample holds a few counts of this clone. Gene names and germline match the mouse. The CDR3 end lies 1 residue beyond the end of the read and is filled in from the germline J gene. J is TRBJ2-5 and V is TRBV29, with 8 bases identical to TRBD1. Per the germline V gene, CDR1 is MSHET and CDR2 is SYDVDS. CDR3 length: 14 residues. Trimming cost V 5 bases and J 2 bases; bases outside gene matches: 3. CDR3 sequence reads: CASSPGQGQDTQYF. The part of the CDR3 DNA that was read is TGTGCTAGCAGTCCCGGACAGGGCCAAGACACCCAGTAC.

On this clone itself: Gene and germline names: mouse. The read falls 1 residue short of the CDR3 end, and the missing part is taken from the germline J gene. The genes are TRBV13-3 and TRBJ2-7, with 9 nucleotides matching TRBD1. The junction had 7 bases not matched to a gene; V was cut back by 6 bases and J by 6 bases. The CDR3 sequence is 13 residues long. Germline CDR1 NNHDY, CDR2 SYVADS. This chain's CDR3 is CASTPGQGGEQYF. The DNA read from the CDR3 is TGTGCCAGCACCCCGGGACAGGGAGGTGAACAGTAC.

Notes on this clone: Gene names are the mouse ones. The CDR3 extends 1 residue past the end of the read, so its final part is completed from the germline J gene. The V call is TRBV29, the J call TRBJ2-2, with D maybe TRBD1 (5 bases). The V gene lost 0 bases and the J gene lost 4 bases, with 9 bases spanning the gap. The germline CDR1 and CDR2 sequences are MSHET and SYDVDS. The CDR3 sequence is 15 residues long. CDR3 DNA, as far as it was read: TGTGCTAGCAGTTTATCCAGGGTGGGCACCGGGCAGCTCTAC. It codes for CASSLSRVGTGQLY. The entire CDR3 is CASSLSRVGTGQLYF.